Below are 3 T cell receptor beta chains sequenced from a single sample in a study of shared clonotypes between healthy human individuals. Clones were sequenced by immunoSEQ multiplex PCR, and TCRdb holds only the in-frame ones, with some missing. The sample shows roughly 1,800,000 clones, about 94% of them seen only once. Terminally differentiated effector memory CD45RA+ cells were excluded from the naive CD8 cells, which were CD45RO-negative and positively selected for CCR7. The specimen sequenced was naive CD8+ T cells sorted from blood. The receptors were gathered from a man between 18 and 35 years old in good health.

This chain connects TRBV10-3 to TRBJ2-7; TRBD1 agrees at 7 bases. CDR1 is ENHRY and CDR2 is SYGVKD in the germline V gene. The V and J ends lost 10 bases and 0 bases, in that order; junction bases with no gene match: 6. This CDR3 contains 13 residues. CDR3: CATEDRSSYEQYF. Here the CDR3 DNA reads TGTGCCACCGAGGACAGGAGCTCCTACGAGCAGTACTTC.

This clone was found once. The chain has TRBV7-9 and TRBJ2-3; D is unresolved. Germline loops: CDR1 SEHNR, CDR2 FQNEAQ (reference sequence). The V end lost 5 bases, the J end lost 6 bases, and 6 bases lay between the germline ends. This CDR3 is 11 amino acids long. This CDR3 reads CASSKGDTQYF. CDR3 in DNA: TGTGCCAGCAGCAAAGGGGATACGCAGTATTTT. The entire variable domain, with the rest obtained from reference TRBV7-9 and TRBJ2-3, is as follows: DTGVSQNPRHKITKRGQNVTFRCDPISEHNRLYWYRQTLGQGPEFLTYFQNEAQLEKSRLLSDRFSAERPKGSFSTLEIQRTEQGDSAMYLCASSKGDTQYFGPGTRLTVL.

The rearrangement links TRBV4-1 to TRBJ2-7; possibly TRBD1 or TRBD2 for D (5 bases each). The CDR3 loop spans 13 amino acids. The V and J ends lost 0 bases and 5 bases respectively, with 8 bases between them. Per germline, CDR1 MGHRA and CDR2 YSYEKL. The CDR3 here is CASSQDEGHEQYF. In nucleotides, the CDR3 is TGCGCCAGCAGCCAAGATGAGGGGCACGAGCAGTACTTC.